This T cell receptor (beta chain) stems from a study of STAT3 mutations in large granular lymphocyte leukemia. At the level of the study: 40% of treated T-LGLL patients showed hematologic response to immunosuppression.

Each sample's TCRbeta library yielded on average around 44,000 productive templates. Clones were read by immunoSEQ multiplex PCR, and TCRdb kept only the in-frame ones, dropping some. The table records approximately 8,200 clones, approximately 91% of them present only once. In germline, CDR1 is GTSNPN, CDR2 SVGIG (reference sequence). CDR3 length: 15 residues. V lost 5 bases and J lost 1; bases outside the gene matches: 10. Whole-study findings and limits: Every T-LGLL patient had at least one immunodominant TCRbeta clonotype. Treatment regimens differed across patients between samplings. In several patients, dominant TCR clone burden exceeded STAT3 mutant burden.

Turning to this clone: Its matching antigen is unknown.

The sample comprised peripheral blood mononuclear cells. The clonotype comes from an elderly man with T-cell large granular lymphocyte leukemia. Some clones in this sample may be carry-over from other donors' samples. V gene TRBV30 combines with J gene TRBJ2-7, with 8 bases fitting TRBD1. CDR3 DNA sequence: TGTGCCTGGTCCGTTGGGACAGGAGTTTCCTACGAGCAGTACTTC. As protein: CAWSVGTGVSYEQYF.